This T cell receptor (beta chain) derives from a study of STAT5B mutations in CD4+ large granular lymphocyte leukemia. Study at large: The CDR3 'QG' motif was associated with a particular HLA allele among healthy donors. Study outcomes and limitations: Top patient clones used TRBV06 genes more often: 8/27 versus 2/35 in controls. CD4-sorted patient repertoires seemed more clonal than healthy CD4+ repertoires.

The assay was immunoSEQ multiplex PCR, and TCRdb's table has in-frame clones only and misses some. The data hold about 38,000 clones, with about 80% observed a single time. Germline V gene data show CDR1 as KGHSH and CDR2 as LQKENI. CDR3 length: 18 amino acids. V was clipped by 0 bases and J by 4 bases, with 18 bases between them. Concerning this clone: Its antigen is not identified.

The sequenced sample was CD4+ T cells from blood buffy coats. The sequence derives from a human donor in good health. The chain links TRBV18 to TRBJ1-4; a weak D match, TRBD1 (5 bases). The CDR3 sequence is CASSPPAWRGGNNEKLFF. The CDR3 nucleotides are TGTGCCAGCTCACCACCCGCGTGGAGGGGTGGAAATAATGAAAAACTGTTTTTT.